The rows below give T cell receptor beta chains drawn from one sample of a study of shared clonotypes between healthy human individuals. TCRdb's table, derived via immunoSEQ multiplex PCR, lists solely in-frame clones and lacks some. The sample consists of hundreds of thousands of clones, almost 97% of them appearing once. Specimen: naive CD4+ T cells sorted from blood. The receptors stem from a woman in her 30s in good health. CDR3s include the opening cysteine and the closing phenylalanine or tryptophan. D genes are given only for firm matches. Only some rows state a clone size, as once, few, many or a class for expanded clones.

size,D,J,V,CDR3,DNA
.,TRBD1,TRBJ2-7,TRBV6-6,CASSLQGAYSYEQYF,TGTGCCAGCAGCCTACAGGGGGCCTATTCCTACGAGCAGTACTTC
.,TRBD1,TRBJ2-3,TRBV30,CACGTGISTDTQYF,TGTGCCTGTGGGACAGGAATTAGCACAGATACGCAGTATTTT
.,TRBD1,TRBJ1-4,TRBV28,CASSSSGTGDEKLFF,TGTGCCAGCAGCTCTTCCGGGACAGGCGATGAAAAACTGTTTTTT
.,.,TRBJ1-2,TRBV28,CASSFSLRVYGYTF,TGTGCCAGCAGTTTTTCGCTCAGGGTTTATGGCTACACCTTC
.,TRBD1,TRBJ1-1,TRBV7-2,CASSLGTGRAEAFF,TGTGCCAGCAGCTTGGGGACAGGGAGGGCTGAAGCTTTCTTT
.,.,TRBJ1-2,TRBV28,CASSLNSYGYTF,TGTGCCAGCAGTTTAAACAGCTATGGCTACACCTTC
.,.,TRBJ2-3,TRBV7-9,CASSFTGSTDTQYF,TGTGCCAGCAGCTTTACGGGAAGCACAGATACGCAGTATTTT
.,.,TRBJ2-5,TRBV7-6,CASSNNERTQYF,TGTGCCAGCAGCAATAACGAGAGGACCCAGTACTTC
.,.,TRBJ1-1,TRBV28,CASSFGGLREAFF,TGTGCCAGCAGTTTCGGTGGGTTGAGAGAAGCTTTCTTT
.,.,TRBJ1-2,TRBV5-1,CASATGAPGQGMGYTF,TGCGCCTCCGCGACGGGGGCACCGGGACAAGGGATGGGCTACACCTTC
.,.,TRBJ2-7,TRBV11-2,CASGVGAPPYEQYF,TGTGCCAGCGGGGTCGGGGCACCTCCCTACGAGCAGTACTTC
.,TRBD2,TRBJ2-1,TRBV30,CAWSVLAGVVYNEQFF,TGTGCCTGGAGTGTACTAGCGGGAGTCGTATACAATGAGCAGTTCTTC
.,.,TRBJ1-1,TRBV11-1,CASSLRSENTEAFF,TGTGCCAGCAGCTTACGTTCAGAGAACACTGAAGCTTTCTTT
once,TRBD2,TRBJ2-2,TRBV5-1,CASSFVAGDSTGELFF,TGCGCCAGCAGCTTTGTAGCGGGAGACAGCACCGGGGAGCTGTTTTTT
.,.,TRBJ2-5,TRBV18,CASSPLDRQETQYF,TGTGCCAGCTCACCACTGGACAGACAAGAGACCCAGTACTTC
.,.,TRBJ2-7,TRBV5-1,CASSSSTGYEQYF,TGCGCCAGCAGCTCTTCGACGGGGTACGAGCAGTACTTC
.,.,TRBJ1-5,TRBV21-1,CASRKINFGNQPQHF,TGTGCCAGCCGCAAGATCAATTTTGGCAATCAGCCCCAGCATTTT
.,TRBD1,TRBJ2-5,TRBV15,CATSSRTGVGETQYF,TGTGCCACCAGCAGCCGAACAGGGGTAGGGGAGACCCAGTACTTC
.,TRBD2,TRBJ2-1,TRBV6-6,CASRRLAGFYNEQFF,TGTGCCAGCAGGCGACTAGCGGGATTTTACAATGAGCAGTTCTTC
.,.,TRBJ2-7,TRBV2,CASSESLGLQGVSYEQYF,TGTGCCAGCAGTGAGTCCTTAGGCTTGCAGGGAGTTTCCTACGAGCAGTACTTC
.,TRBD2,TRBJ2-7,TRBV6-1,CASSGSSGRYEQYF,TGTGCCAGCAGTGGATCGAGCGGGAGGTACGAGCAGTACTTC
.,TRBD1,TRBJ1-1,TRBV19,CASRGAGTGVSTEAFF,TGTGCCAGTAGGGGAGCCGGGACAGGGGTATCCACTGAAGCTTTCTTT
.,.,TRBJ1-2,TRBV6-5,CASSYRSGTTNYGYTF,TGTGCCAGCAGTTACAGATCCGGGACAACGAACTATGGCTACACCTTC
.,.,TRBJ1-5,TRBV6-1,CASSERQLSNQPQHF,TGTGCCAGCAGTGAACGACAGCTGAGCAATCAGCCCCAGCATTTT
.,.,TRBJ2-7,TRBV6-1,CASRRTEGSTYEQYF,TGTGCCAGCAGAAGGACAGAGGGGTCAACCTACGAGCAGTACTTC
.,.,TRBJ2-7,TRBV28,CASSPGALSKTYEQYF,TGTGCCAGCAGTCCGGGGGCCCTATCCAAAACCTACGAGCAGTACTTC
.,TRBD1,TRBJ1-1,TRBV19,CASSGPPGQRTNTEAFF,TGTGCCAGTAGTGGCCCTCCGGGACAGAGAACGAACACTGAAGCTTTCTTT